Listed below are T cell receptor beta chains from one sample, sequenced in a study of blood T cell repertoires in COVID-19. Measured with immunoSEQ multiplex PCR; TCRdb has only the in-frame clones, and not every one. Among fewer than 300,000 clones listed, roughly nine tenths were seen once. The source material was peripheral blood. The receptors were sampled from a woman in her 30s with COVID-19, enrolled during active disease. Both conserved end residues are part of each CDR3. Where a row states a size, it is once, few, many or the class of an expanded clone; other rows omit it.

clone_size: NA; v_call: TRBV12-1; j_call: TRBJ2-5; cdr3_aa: CASSAGTAGDIQYF
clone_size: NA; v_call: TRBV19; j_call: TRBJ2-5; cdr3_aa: CASSIKTGVETQYF
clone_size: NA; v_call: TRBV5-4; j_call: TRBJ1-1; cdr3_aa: CASSLGGLNTEAFF
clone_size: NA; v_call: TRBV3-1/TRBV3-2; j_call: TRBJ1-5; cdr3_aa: CASSQEGGQPQHF
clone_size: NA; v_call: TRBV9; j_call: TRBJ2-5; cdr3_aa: CASSVALAQETQYF
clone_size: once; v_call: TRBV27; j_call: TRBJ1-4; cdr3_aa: CASSTSDRGNEKLFF
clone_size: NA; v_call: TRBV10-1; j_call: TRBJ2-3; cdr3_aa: CASSATSVADTQYF
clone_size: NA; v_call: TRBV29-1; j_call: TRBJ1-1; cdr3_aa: CSVPGQGHSEAFF
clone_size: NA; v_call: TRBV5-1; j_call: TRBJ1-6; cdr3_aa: CASSFDRTWDNSPLHF
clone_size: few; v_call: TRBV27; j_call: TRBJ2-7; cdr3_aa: CASSRLAGGDEQYF